The TCR beta chain described here comes from a study of tumor-infiltrating lymphocytes in primary liver carcinoma. Study overall: Ages ranged from 30 to 69, with HCC or mixed HCC-cholangiocarcinoma. Tumors were staged T1-T3 N0M0 and measured about 4.2 to 10 cm across.

The CDR3 loop spans 16 amino acids. Germline-derived CDR1 and CDR2 are SEHNR and FQNEAQ (reference sequence). This clonotype was picked up a small number of times. One end of the junction varies from germline; a read error may be responsible. The source material, 20-30 mg of unsorted bulk tissue, was used to co-extract RNA and DNA. Reverse transcription of approximately 500 ng total RNA with a constant-region primer produced TCR beta cDNA. Libraries of TCR beta came from three nested multiplex PCR rounds with slightly modified ARM-PCR. Each of the first two PCR rounds ran nine to ten cycles with TRBV1-TRBV30 forward and C-beta reverse primers. TCRdb re-derived calls from the multiplex PCR reads in MiXCR, one entry per CDR3 protein. The sample lists some 40,000 distinct CDR3 sequences, more than 60% occurring once.

The specimen sequenced was tumor-adjacent normal liver tissue. The receptor's source is a man aged 40-49 years with primary liver carcinoma and hepatitis B virus infection. J is TRBJ1-3 and V is TRBV7-9; D is undetermined. The CDR3 loop is CASSPPPGVSGNTTYF. The DNA for the CDR3 is TGTGCCAGCAGCCCACCCCCCGGGGTGAGTGGAAACACCACATATTTT.